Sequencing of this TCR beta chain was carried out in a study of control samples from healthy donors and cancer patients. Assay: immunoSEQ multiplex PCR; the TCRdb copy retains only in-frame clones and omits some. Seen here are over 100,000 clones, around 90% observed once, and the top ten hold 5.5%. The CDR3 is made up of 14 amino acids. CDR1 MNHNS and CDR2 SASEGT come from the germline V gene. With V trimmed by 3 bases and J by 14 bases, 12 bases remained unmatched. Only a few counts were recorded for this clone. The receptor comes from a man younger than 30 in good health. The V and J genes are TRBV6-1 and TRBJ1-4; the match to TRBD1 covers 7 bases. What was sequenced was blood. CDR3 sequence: CASSEGDSRVSLFF. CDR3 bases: TGTGCCAGCAGTGAGGGGGACAGCCGGGTAAGCCTGTTTTTT.